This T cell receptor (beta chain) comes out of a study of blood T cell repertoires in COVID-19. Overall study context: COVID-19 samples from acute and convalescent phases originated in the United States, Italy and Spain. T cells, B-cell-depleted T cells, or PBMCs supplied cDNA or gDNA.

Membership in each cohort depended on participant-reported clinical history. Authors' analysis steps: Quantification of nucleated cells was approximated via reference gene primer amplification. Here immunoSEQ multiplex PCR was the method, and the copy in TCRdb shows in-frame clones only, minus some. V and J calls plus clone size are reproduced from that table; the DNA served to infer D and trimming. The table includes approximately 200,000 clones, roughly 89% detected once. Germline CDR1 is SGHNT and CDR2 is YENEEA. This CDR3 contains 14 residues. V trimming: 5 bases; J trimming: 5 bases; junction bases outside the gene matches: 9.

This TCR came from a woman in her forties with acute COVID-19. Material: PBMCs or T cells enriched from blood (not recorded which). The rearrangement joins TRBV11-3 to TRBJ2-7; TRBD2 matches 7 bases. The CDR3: CASSPAGRVDEQYF. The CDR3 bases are TGTGCCAGCAGCCCGGCGGGGAGGGTTGACGAGCAGTACTTC. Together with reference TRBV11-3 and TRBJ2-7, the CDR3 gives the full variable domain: EAGVVQSPRYKIIEKKQPVAFWCNPISGHNTLYWYLQNLGQGPELLIRYENEEAVDDSQLPKDRFSAERLKGVDSTLKIQPAELGDSAVYLCASSPAGRVDEQYFGPGTRLTVT.